This T cell receptor beta chain was recovered during a study of response to subunit inactivated influenza vaccine. Each CDR3 protein gets one entry after TCRdb re-called the RT-PCR reads with MiXCR. The sample lists hundreds of thousands of distinct CDR3 sequences; about 7.6% were seen once. This CDR3 has 13 amino acids. Germline CDR1 and CDR2: SQVTM and ANQGSEA. V lost 1 base, J lost 6 bases, and 5 bases stayed unmatched. This TCR was recovered from a man in his fifties or sixties who received an inactivated influenza vaccine. The chain uses TRBV29-1 and TRBJ2-7; 8 bases agree with TRBD1. Specimen: PBMCs from blood, collected about 23 months after vaccination. CDR3 sequence reads: CSVEGTGFLEQYF. CDR3 nucleotides: TGCAGCGTTGAAGGGACAGGGTTTCTCGAGCAGTACTTC.